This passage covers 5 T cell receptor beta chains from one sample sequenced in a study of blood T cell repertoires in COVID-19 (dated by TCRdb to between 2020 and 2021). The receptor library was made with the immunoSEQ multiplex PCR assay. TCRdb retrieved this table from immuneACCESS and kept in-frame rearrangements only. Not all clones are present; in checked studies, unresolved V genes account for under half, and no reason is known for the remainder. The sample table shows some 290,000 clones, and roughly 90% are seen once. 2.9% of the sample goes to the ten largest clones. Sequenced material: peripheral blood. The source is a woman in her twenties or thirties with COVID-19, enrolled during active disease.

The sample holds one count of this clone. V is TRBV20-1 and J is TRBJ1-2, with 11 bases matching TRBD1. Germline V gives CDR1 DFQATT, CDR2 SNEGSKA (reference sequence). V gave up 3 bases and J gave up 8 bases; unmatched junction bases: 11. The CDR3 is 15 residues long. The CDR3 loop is CSASNAGQGVRGYTF. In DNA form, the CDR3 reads TGCAGTGCTAGTAATGCGGGACAGGGGGTGAGGGGCTACACCTTC.

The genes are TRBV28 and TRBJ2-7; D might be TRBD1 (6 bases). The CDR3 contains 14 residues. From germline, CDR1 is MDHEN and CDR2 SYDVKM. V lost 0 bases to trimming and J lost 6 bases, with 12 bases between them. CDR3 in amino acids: CASSLCLGACEQYF. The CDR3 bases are TGTGCCAGCAGTTTATGCTTGGGGGCTTGCGAGCAGTACTTC.

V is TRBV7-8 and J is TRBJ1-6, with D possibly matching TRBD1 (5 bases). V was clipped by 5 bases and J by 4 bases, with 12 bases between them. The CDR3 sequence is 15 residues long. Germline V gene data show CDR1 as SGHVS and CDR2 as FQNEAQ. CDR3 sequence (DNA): TGTGCCAGCAGCCTCGGGGGTCTGTATAATTCACCCCTCCACTTT. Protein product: CASSLGGLYNSPLHF.

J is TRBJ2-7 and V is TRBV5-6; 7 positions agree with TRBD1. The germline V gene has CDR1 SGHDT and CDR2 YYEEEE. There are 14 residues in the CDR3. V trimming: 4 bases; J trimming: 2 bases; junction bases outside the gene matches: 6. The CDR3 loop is CASSHRGPTYEQYF. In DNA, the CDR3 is TGTGCCAGCAGCCACAGGGGTCCGACCTACGAGCAGTACTTC.

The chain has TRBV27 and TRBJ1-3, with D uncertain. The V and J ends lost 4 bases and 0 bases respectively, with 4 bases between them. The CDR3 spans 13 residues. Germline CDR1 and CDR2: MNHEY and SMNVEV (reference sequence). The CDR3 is CASSYNSGNTIYF. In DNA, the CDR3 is TGTGCCAGCAGTTACAACTCTGGAAACACCATATATTTT.